The entry below gives a single TCR beta chain sequence along with its context. Its target is unknown. PBMC samples from each donor numbered at least one pre-ART and at least two post-ART. This entry is derived from a study of long-term antiretroviral therapy in people with HIV. Germline CDR1 is MDHEN and CDR2 is SYDVKM. The CDR3 is made up of 17 amino acids. The germline V and J ends were trimmed by 5 bases and 3 bases, with 19 bases remaining between them. Notes on the study in general: In samples taken after ART, diversity increased but remained below transplant donor control levels.

Survey level was the resolution at which the v3.0 immunoSEQ assay ran. Assay: immunoSEQ multiplex PCR; the TCRdb copy retains only in-frame clones and omits some. Counted here are 20,000 to 30,000 clones, about 85% occurring once; the ten biggest clones make up roughly a tenth. Here the sequenced sample was unsorted PBMCs, taken 2.3 years after starting antiretroviral therapy. The origin of this receptor is a man in his forties with HIV. This chain uses TRBV28 with TRBJ1-4; D unclear. The CDR3 region has the DNA TGTGCCAGCAGTCCCTCCCCTCCTCCGGCAGCTAATGAAAAACTGTTTTTT. This encodes CASSPSPPPAANEKLFF.